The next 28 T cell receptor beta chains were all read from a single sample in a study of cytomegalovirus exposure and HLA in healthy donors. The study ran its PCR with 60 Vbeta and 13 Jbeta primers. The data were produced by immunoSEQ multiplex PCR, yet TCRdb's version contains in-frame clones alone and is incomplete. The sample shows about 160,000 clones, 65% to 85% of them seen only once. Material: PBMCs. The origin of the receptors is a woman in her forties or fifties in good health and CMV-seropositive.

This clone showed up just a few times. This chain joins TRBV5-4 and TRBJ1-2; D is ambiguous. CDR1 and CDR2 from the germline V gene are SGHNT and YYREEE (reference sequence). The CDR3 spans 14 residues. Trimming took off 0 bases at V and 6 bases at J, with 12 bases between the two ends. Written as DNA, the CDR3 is TGTGCCAGCAGCTTGGGGAACCGGGTGGATGGCTACACCTTC. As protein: CASSLGNRVDGYTF.

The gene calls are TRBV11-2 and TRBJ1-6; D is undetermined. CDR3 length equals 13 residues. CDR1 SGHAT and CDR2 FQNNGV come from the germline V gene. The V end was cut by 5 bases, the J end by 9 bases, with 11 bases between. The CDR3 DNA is TGTGCCAGCAGCCAATCGAGGAGTTCACCCCTCCACTTT. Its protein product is CASSQSRSSPLHF.

This chain's CDR3 is CASSLGANYGYTF. For the CDR3, the DNA is TGTGCCAGCAGTTTAGGGGCCAACTATGGCTACACCTTC. The rearrangement joins TRBV4-2 to TRBJ1-2, with D possibly TRBD1 on 5 matching bases. This CDR3 is 13 amino acids long. V lost 6 bases, J lost 2 bases, and 10 bases lay in between. CDR1 LGHNA and CDR2 YNFKEQ come from the germline V gene.

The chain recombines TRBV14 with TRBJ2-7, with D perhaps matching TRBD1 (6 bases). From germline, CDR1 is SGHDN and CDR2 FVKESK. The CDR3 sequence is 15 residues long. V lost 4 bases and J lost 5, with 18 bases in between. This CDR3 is CASSLVAGAANEQYF. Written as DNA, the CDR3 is TGTGCCAGCAGCCTGGTGGCAGGGGCCGCCAACGAGCAGTACTTC.

The CDR3 region has the DNA TGCAGCGTTGATCGCGGCTACGAGCAGTACTTC. Its translation: CSVDRGYEQYF. The chain combines TRBV29-1 with TRBJ2-5; D is ambiguous. The J call may be incorrect, as the DNA end agrees better with TRBJ2-7. CDR1 is SQVTM, CDR2 ANQGSEA, per germline. The CDR3 consists of 11 residues.

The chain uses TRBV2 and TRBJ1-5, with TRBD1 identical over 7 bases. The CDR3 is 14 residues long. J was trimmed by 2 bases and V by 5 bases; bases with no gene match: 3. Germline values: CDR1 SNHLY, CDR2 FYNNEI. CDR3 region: CASSSDRGNQPQHF. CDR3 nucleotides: TGTGCCAGCAGTTCTGACAGGGGCAATCAGCCCCAGCATTTT.

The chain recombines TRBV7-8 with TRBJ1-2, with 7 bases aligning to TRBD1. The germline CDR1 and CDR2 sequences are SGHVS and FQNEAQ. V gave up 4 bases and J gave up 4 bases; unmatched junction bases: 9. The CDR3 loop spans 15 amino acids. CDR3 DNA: TGTGCCAGCAGCTGGAGCCGGGACAGCCTCTATGGCTACACCTTC. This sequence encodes CASSWSRDSLYGYTF. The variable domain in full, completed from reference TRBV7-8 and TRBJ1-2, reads GAGVSQSPRYKVAKRGQDVALRCDPISGHVSLFWYQQALGQGPEFLTYFQNEAQLDKSGLPSDRFFAERPEGSVSTLKIQRTQQEDSAVYLCASSWSRDSLYGYTFGSGTRLTVV.

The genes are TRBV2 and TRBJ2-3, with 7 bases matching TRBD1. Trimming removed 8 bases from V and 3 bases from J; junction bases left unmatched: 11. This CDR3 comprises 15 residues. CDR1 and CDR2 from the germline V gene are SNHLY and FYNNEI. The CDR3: CASGYLGGRTDTQYF. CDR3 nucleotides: TGTGCCAGCGGGTACCTAGGGGGCAGGACAGATACGCAGTATTTT.

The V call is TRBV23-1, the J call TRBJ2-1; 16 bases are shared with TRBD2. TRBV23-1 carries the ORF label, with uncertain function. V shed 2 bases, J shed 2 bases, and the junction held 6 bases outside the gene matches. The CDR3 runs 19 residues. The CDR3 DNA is TGCGCCAGCAGTCAAACCGGGACTAGCGGGGGGGCCACCTACAATGAGCAGTTCTTC. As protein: CASSQTGTSGGATYNEQFF.

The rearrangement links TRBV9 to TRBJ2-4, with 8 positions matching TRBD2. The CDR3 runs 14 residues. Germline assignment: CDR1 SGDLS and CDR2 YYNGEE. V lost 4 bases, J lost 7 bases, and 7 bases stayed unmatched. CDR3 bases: TGTGCCAGCAGCCCTGGACTAGCCGGGAACATTCAGTACTTC. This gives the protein CASSPGLAGNIQYF.

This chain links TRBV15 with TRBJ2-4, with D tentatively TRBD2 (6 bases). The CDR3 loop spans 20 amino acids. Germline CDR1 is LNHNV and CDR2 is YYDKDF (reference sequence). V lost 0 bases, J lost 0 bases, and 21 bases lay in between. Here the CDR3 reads CATSRDPPGRGSLAKNIQYF. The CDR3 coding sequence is TGTGCCACCAGCAGAGACCCACCGGGACGGGGGTCCCTAGCCAAAAACATTCAGTACTTC.

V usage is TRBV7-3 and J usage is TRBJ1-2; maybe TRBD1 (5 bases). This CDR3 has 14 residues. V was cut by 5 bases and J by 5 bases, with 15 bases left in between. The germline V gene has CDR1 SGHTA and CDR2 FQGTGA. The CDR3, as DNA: TGTGCCAGCAGCCCTGGGGCAGGACCGTATGGCTACACCTTC. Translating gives CASSPGAGPYGYTF.

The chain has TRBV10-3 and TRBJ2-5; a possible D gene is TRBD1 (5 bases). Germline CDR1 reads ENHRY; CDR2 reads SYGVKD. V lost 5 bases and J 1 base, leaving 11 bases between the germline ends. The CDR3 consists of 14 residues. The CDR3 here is CAISPHRTQETQYF. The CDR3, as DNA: TGTGCCATCAGTCCCCACAGGACCCAAGAGACCCAGTACTTC.

The CDR3 region is CAINTGISGTEAFF. The CDR3 DNA reads TGTGCCATCAATACAGGGATCAGTGGCACTGAAGCTTTCTTT. The V gene is TRBV10-3, the J gene TRBJ1-1; maybe TRBD1 (6 bases). CDR1 and CDR2 (germline): ENHRY, SYGVKD. This CDR3 is 14 amino acids long. Trimming took 7 bases from V and 4 from J, leaving 16 bases between them.

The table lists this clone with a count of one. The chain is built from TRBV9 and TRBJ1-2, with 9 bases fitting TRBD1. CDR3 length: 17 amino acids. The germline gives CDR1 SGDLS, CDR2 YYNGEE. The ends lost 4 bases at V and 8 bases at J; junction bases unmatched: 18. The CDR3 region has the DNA TGTGCCAGCAGCCACCGGGACAGGGCCAAGGGTGGAGGAGGCTACACCTTC. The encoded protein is CASSHRDRAKGGGGYTF.

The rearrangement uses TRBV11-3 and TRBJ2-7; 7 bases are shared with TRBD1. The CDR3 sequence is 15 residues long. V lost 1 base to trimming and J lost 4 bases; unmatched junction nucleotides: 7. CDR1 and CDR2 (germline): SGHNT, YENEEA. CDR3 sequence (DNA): TGTGCCAGCAGCTTAGCCTCGGGACAGACGTACGAGCAGTACTTC. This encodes CASSLASGQTYEQYF.

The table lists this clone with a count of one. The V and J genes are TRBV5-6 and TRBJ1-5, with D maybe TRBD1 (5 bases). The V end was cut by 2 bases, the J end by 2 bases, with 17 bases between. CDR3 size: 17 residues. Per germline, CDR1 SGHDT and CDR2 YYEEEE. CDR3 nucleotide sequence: TGTGCCAGCAGCTTACAAACACCCGGGACTGGCAATCAGCCCCAGCATTTT. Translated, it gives CASSLQTPGTGNQPQHF.

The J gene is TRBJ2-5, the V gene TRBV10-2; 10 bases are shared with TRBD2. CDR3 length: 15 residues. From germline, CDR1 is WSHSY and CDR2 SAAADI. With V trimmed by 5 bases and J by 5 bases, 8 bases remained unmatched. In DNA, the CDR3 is TGCGCCAGCAGTCTCCGCGGGACTAGCGTTGAGACCCAGTACTTC. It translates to CASSLRGTSVETQYF.

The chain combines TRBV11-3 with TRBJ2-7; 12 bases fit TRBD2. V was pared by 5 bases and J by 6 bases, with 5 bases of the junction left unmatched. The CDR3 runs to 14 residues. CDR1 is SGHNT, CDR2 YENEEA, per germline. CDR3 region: CASSRTSGALEQYF. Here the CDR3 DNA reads TGTGCCAGCAGCCGGACTAGCGGGGCTCTCGAGCAGTACTTC. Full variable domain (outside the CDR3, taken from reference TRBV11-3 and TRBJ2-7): EAGVVQSPRYKIIEKKQPVAFWCNPISGHNTLYWYLQNLGQGPELLIRYENEEAVDDSQLPKDRFSAERLKGVDSTLKIQPAELGDSAVYLCASSRTSGALEQYFGPGTRLTVT.

Here the CDR3 reads CASSFSQVEWETQYF. The CDR3 bases are TGTGCCAGCAGCTTTTCTCAGGTTGAGTGGGAGACCCAGTACTTC. The rearrangement links TRBV5-6 to TRBJ2-5; D not resolved. V lost 2 bases, J lost 5 bases, and 16 bases lay in between. The CDR3 covers 15 residues. In germline, CDR1 is SGHDT, CDR2 YYEEEE.

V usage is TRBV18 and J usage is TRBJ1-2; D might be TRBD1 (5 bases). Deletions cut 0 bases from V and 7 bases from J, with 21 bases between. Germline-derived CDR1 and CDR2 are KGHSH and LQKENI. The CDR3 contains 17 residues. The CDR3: CASSPPSGAGGTVGYTF. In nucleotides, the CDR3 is TGTGCCAGCTCACCACCTTCGGGAGCCGGGGGTACCGTTGGCTACACCTTC.

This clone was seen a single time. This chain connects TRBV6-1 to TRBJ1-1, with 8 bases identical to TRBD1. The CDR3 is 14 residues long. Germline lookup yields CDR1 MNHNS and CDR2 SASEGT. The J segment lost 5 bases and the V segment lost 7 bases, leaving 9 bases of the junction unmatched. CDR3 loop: CASMEDRDRTEAFF. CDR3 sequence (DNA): TGTGCCAGCATGGAGGACAGGGATCGGACTGAAGCTTTCTTT.

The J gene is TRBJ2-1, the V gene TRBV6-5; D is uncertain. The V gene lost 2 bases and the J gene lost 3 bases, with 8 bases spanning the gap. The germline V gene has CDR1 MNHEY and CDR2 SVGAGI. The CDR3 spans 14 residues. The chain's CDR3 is CASSYNRDYNEQFF. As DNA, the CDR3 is TGTGCCAGCAGTTACAACCGCGACTACAATGAGCAGTTCTTC.

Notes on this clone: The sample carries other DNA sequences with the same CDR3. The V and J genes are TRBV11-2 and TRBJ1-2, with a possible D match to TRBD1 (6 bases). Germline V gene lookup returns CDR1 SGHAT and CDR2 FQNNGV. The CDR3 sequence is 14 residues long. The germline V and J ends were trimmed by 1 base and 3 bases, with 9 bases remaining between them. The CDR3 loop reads CASSLGTGYYGYTF. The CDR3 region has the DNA TGTGCCAGCAGCTTAGGCACAGGGTACTATGGCTACACCTTC.

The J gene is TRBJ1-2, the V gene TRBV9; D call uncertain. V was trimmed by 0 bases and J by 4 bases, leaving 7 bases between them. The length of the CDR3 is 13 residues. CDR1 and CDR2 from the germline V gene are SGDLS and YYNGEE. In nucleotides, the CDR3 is TGTGCCAGCAGCGTAGCCGACTTCTATGGCTACACCTTC. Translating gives CASSVADFYGYTF.

CDR3 loop: CASSLQGFGSPLHF. The CDR3, as DNA: TGTGCCAGCAGCCTACAGGGTTTCGGTTCACCCCTCCACTTT. The chain carries TRBV6-5 and TRBJ1-6; the D gene is possibly TRBD1 (6 bases). CDR1 is MNHEY and CDR2 is SVGAGI in the germline V gene. The CDR3 extends over 14 amino acids. The V and J ends lost 6 bases and 9 bases respectively, with 15 bases between them.

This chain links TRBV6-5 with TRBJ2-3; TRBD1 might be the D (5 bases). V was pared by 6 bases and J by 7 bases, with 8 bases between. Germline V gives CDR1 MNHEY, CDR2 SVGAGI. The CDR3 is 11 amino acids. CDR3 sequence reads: CASRDSYTQYF. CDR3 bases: TGTGCCAGCAGAGACAGTTATACGCAGTATTTT.

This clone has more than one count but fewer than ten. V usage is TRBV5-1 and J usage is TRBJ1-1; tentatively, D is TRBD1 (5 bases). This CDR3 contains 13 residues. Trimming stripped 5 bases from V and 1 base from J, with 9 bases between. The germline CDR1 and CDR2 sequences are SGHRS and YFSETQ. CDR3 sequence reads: CASRQRGNTEAFF. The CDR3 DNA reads TGCGCCAGCAGGCAAAGGGGGAACACTGAAGCTTTCTTT.